The 21 T cell receptor beta chains below were found in one sample sequenced in a study of cytomegalovirus exposure and HLA in healthy donors. PCR primers comprised 60 Vbeta and 13 Jbeta primers. The protocol was immunoSEQ multiplex PCR, while the TCRdb copy is restricted to in-frame clones and leaves out a portion. This repertoire shows under 200,000 clones, roughly 70% found once; its top ten account for 2.5% to 3.5%. Sequencing was carried out using PBMCs. The source of these receptors is a woman aged 45-65 years in good health and CMV-seropositive.

For this clone: Sequence at one end of the junction differs from germline and may be a read error. CDR3 nucleotide sequence: TGTGCCAGCTCACCAACCGGGACAGGGGTGCTTTTT. It translates to CASSPTGTGVLF. The chain recombines TRBV18 with TRBJ1-4; 10 bases line up with TRBD1. The CDR3 is made up of 12 amino acids. CDR1 KGHSH and CDR2 LQKENI come from the germline V gene. Full variable domain (rest looked up from reference TRBV18 and TRBJ1-4): NAGVMQNPRHLVRRRGQEARLRCSPMKGHSHVYWYRQLPEEGLKFMVYLQKENIIDESGMPKERFSAEFPKEGPSILRIQQVVRGDSAAYFCASSPTGTGVLFGSGTQLSVL.

Remarks on this clone: Mismatch with germline at one junction end may stem from a read error. This rearrangement joins TRBV7-9 to TRBJ1-1, with D uncertain. Germline lookup yields CDR1 SEHNR and CDR2 FQNEAQ (reference sequence). The CDR3 extends over 12 amino acids. The CDR3 coding sequence is TGTTCCAGCAGCTTAATCCAGACTGAAGCTTTCTTT. It codes for CSSSLIQTEAFF. The whole variable domain, filled in from reference TRBV7-9 and TRBJ1-1, reads DTGVSQNPRHKITKRGQNVTFRCDPISEHNRLYWYRQTLGQGPEFLTYFQNEAQLEKSRLLSDRFSAERPKGSFSTLEIQRTEQGDSAMYLCSSSLIQTEAFFGQGTRLTVV.

This rearrangement joins TRBV5-1 to TRBJ1-3; no clear D. Germline-derived CDR1 and CDR2 are SGHRS and YFSETQ. The length of the CDR3 is 16 residues. Between the trimmed V and J ends, which lost 0 bases and 0 bases, there was a span of 10 bases. For the CDR3, the DNA is TGCGCCAGCAGCTTGGAAGGCCCTAGCTCTGGAAACACCATATATTTT. Amino acid sequence: CASSLEGPSSGNTIYF.

The sample holds one count of this clone. The V call is TRBV7-8, the J call TRBJ2-7; TRBD1 is a possible D gene (6 bases). The V gene lost 1 base and the J gene lost 5 bases, with 12 bases spanning the gap. Germline assignment: CDR1 SGHVS and CDR2 FQNEAQ. There are 14 residues in the CDR3. The CDR3 here is CASSLGGGGDEQYF. CDR3 coding DNA: TGTGCCAGCAGCTTAGGAGGGGGTGGGGACGAGCAGTACTTC.

This clone was counted a few times. This sequence joins TRBV6-6 and TRBJ1-1; TRBD1 matches at 8 bases. The CDR3 runs to 15 residues. With 5 bases clipped from V and 1 base from J, the junction kept 6 bases outside the gene matches. The germline gives CDR1 MNHNY, CDR2 SVGAGI (reference sequence). The CDR3 loop is CASSPRTGRNTEAFF. DNA of the CDR3: TGTGCCAGCAGTCCTAGGACAGGGCGGAACACTGAAGCTTTCTTT.

The V gene is TRBV27, the J gene TRBJ2-2, with TRBD1 identical over 10 bases. Germline CDR1 is MNHEY and CDR2 is SMNVEV (reference sequence). The CDR3 has 15 residues. Unmatched junction bases numbered 1, after V lost 1 base and J lost 5 bases. CDR3 DNA sequence: TGTGCCAGCAGTTTATGGGGACAGGGGACCGGGGAGCTGTTTTTT. Translation gives CASSLWGQGTGELFF.

This chain uses TRBV29-1 with TRBJ1-1; D unclear. CDR1 SQVTM and CDR2 ANQGSEA come from the germline V gene. The CDR3 extends over 14 amino acids. Trimming removed 6 bases at V and 3 bases at J, with 17 bases between. CDR3 region: CSVPKEVRDTEAFF. CDR3 sequence (DNA): TGCAGCGTACCGAAGGAGGTCAGAGACACTGAAGCTTTCTTT.

This chain links TRBV29-1 with TRBJ2-2, with D possibly being TRBD2 (5 bases). Trimming left V 4 bases short and J 7 bases short, with 10 bases between. CDR1 is SQVTM and CDR2 is ANQGSEA in the germline V gene. This CDR3 is 12 amino acids long. This CDR3 reads CSVGGPGGELFF. The DNA of the CDR3 is TGCAGCGTTGGAGGGCCGGGCGGGGAGCTGTTTTTT.

The CDR3 region is CASSEGLYTEAFF. The CDR3 DNA is TGTGCCAGCAGTGAAGGGCTTTACACTGAAGCTTTCTTT. The rearrangement links TRBV2 to TRBJ1-1; the D is unclear. Trimming shortened V by 1 base and J by 3 bases, and 6 bases separated the two germline ends. The CDR3 runs 13 residues. Germline V gene lookup returns CDR1 SNHLY and CDR2 FYNNEI.

The V and J genes are TRBV19 and TRBJ2-3; 12 bases agree with TRBD2. V lost 7 bases and J lost 7; bases outside the gene matches: 9. The CDR3 loop spans 15 amino acids. Per germline, CDR1 LNHDA and CDR2 SQIVND (reference sequence). The CDR3: CASNTRTSGVNTQYF. The CDR3 DNA is TGTGCCAGTAATACCCGGACTAGCGGGGTGAATACGCAGTATTTT.

This chain connects TRBV4-1 to TRBJ2-3; D may be TRBD2 (5 bases). This CDR3 comprises 13 residues. The V and J ends lost 10 bases and 2 bases respectively, with 13 bases between them. Germline V gives CDR1 MGHRA, CDR2 YSYEKL. The CDR3 spells CATSGGNTDTQYF. The CDR3 DNA reads as TGCGCCACAAGCGGAGGCAACACAGATACGCAGTATTTT.

Comment on this clone: The identical CDR3 is also encoded by other nucleotide sequences in the sample. CDR3 nucleotides: TGTGCCAGCAGTTCCCAAGCGGGGGGGCCGGGTGGGGAGCTGTTTTTT. Translated: CASSSQAGGPGGELFF. This chain connects TRBV7-3 to TRBJ2-2; 10 bases map to TRBD2. This CDR3 spans 16 amino acids. Germline assignment: CDR1 SGHTA and CDR2 FQGTGA. The V gene end was trimmed by 6 bases and the J gene end by 8 bases; junction bases not matched to a gene: 12.

The V call is TRBV5-1, the J call TRBJ2-3, with 8 bases identical to TRBD2. The V segment lost 0 bases and the J segment 6 bases; nucleotides outside the gene matches: 3. The CDR3 is made up of 14 amino acids. CDR1 is SGHRS and CDR2 is YFSETQ in the germline V gene. CDR3 sequence: CASSLAGGRDTQYF. The CDR3 coding sequence is TGCGCCAGCAGCTTGGCGGGGGGGCGGGATACGCAGTATTTT.

This clone has just a few counts. V gene TRBV7-6 combines with J gene TRBJ1-1, with D unresolved. V shed 1 base and J shed 1 base, with 4 bases lying between them. Germline V gene lookup returns CDR1 SGHVS and CDR2 FNYEAQ. This CDR3 has 13 residues. The CDR3 DNA reads as TGTGCCAGCAGCTTAGAGCGGAACACTGAAGCTTTCTTT. This codes for CASSLERNTEAFF.

This chain connects TRBV25-1 to TRBJ1-3; the match to TRBD1 covers 9 bases. Germline loops: CDR1 MGHDK, CDR2 SYGVNS. The CDR3 length is 15 residues. After removal of 0 bases from V and 4 bases from J, the junction contained 1 base not matched to a gene. CDR3 bases: TGTGCCAGCAGTGAATATGGGACAGGGGGAAACACCATATATTTT. Amino acid sequence: CASSEYGTGGNTIYF.

The genes are TRBV19 and TRBJ1-2; D gene ambiguous. There are 14 residues in the CDR3. The germline CDR1 and CDR2 sequences are LNHDA and SQIVND (reference sequence). V was cut by 0 bases and J by 2 bases, with 7 bases left in between. The CDR3 region has the DNA TGTGCCAGTAGTATAGATGAGAAGAACTATGGCTACACCTTC. It yields the protein CASSIDEKNYGYTF.

CDR3 nucleotide sequence: TGTGCCACCAGCAGTATAAGATCAGCGTCCTACAATGAGCAGTTCTTC. Protein: CATSSIRSASYNEQFF. V is TRBV15 and J is TRBJ2-1; D is undetermined. The CDR3 is 16 residues long. The germline gives CDR1 LNHNV, CDR2 YYDKDF (reference sequence). Trimming took off 3 bases at V and 1 base at J, with 13 bases between the two ends.

The rearrangement joins TRBV5-4 to TRBJ1-2; the D is unclear. The germline CDR1 and CDR2 sequences are SGHNT and YYREEE (reference sequence). This CDR3 contains 13 residues. With 0 bases removed from V and 7 bases from J, the gap between germline ends came to 10 bases. CDR3 nucleotide sequence: TGTGCCAGCAGCTTGGGGGCAACTGGTGGCTACACCTTC. This encodes CASSLGATGGYTF.

V and J are TRBV27 and TRBJ1-5; 10 bases align to TRBD1. CDR1 is MNHEY and CDR2 is SMNVEV in the germline V gene (reference sequence). V was pared by 5 bases and J by 5 bases, with 6 bases of the junction left unmatched. The CDR3 runs to 15 residues. The CDR3 spells CASSPGTGVDQPQHF. The CDR3 bases are TGTGCCAGCAGTCCCGGGACAGGGGTAGATCAGCCCCAGCATTTT.

The rearrangement uses TRBV21-1 and TRBJ1-2; the table names TRBD1, a call not compared with the DNA. TRBV21-1 is a recognized pseudogene. The CDR3 is 11 amino acids. This CDR3 reads CASLTDYGYTF. The CDR3, as DNA: TGTGCCAGCCTTACAGACTATGGCTACACCTTC.

In nucleotides, the CDR3 is TGCGCCAGCAGCTTGGCCGGCAGGGTTAGTGGCGAGCAGTACTTC. Translated: CASSLAGRVSGEQYF. The V and J genes are TRBV5-1 and TRBJ2-5; possible D gene TRBD1, 5 bases. The DNA end lines up better with TRBJ2-7; the J call may be wrong. The CDR3 has 15 residues. Per germline, CDR1 SGHRS and CDR2 YFSETQ.